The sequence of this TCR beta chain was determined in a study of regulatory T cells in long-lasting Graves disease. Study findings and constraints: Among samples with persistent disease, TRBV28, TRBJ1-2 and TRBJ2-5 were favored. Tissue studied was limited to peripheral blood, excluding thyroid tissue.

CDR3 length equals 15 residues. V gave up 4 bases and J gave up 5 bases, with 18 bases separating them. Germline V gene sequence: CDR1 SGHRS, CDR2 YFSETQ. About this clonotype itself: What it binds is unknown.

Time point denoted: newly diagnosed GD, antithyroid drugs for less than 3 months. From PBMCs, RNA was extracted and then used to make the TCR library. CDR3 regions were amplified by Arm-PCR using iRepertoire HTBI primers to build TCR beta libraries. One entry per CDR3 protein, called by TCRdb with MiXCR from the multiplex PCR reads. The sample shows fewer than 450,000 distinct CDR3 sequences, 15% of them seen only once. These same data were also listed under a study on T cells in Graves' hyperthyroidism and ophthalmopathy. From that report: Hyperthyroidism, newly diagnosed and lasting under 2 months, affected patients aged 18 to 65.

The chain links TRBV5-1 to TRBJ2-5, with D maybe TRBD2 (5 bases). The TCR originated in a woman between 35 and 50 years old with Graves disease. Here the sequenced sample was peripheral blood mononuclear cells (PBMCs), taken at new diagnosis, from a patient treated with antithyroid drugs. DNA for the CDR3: TGCGCCAGCAGCCCGAATCCGGGCGGAGGTGAGACCCAGTACTTC. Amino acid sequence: CASSPNPGGGETQYF.